Below, 30 T cell receptor beta chains from the same sample are listed, as sequenced in a study of OX40 agonist ivuxolimab in advanced cancers. Assay used: immunoSEQ multiplex PCR; TCRdb lists only in-frame clones, some missing. The repertoire consists of about 77,000 clones, with over 75% occurring once and the leading ten covering more than 0.6%. This specimen consisted of CD4+ or CD8+ T cells sorted from blood, obtained in a trial of the OX40 agonist ivuxolimab. The origin of the receptors is an adult with an advanced solid tumor such as melanoma, head and neck, liver or kidney cancer.

J is TRBJ2-1 and V is TRBV5-6; 10 bases align to TRBD2. The J segment lost 9 bases and the V segment lost 1 base, leaving 10 bases of the junction unmatched. CDR3 length equals 16 residues. Germline CDR1 and CDR2: SGHDT and YYEEEE. CDR3 coding DNA: TGTGCCAGCAGCTTGTGGGCTAGCGGGGGTTTTACTGAGCAGTTCTTC. Translation: CASSLWASGGFTEQFF.

The chain has TRBV9 and TRBJ2-7, with 7 bases fitting TRBD1. V shed 4 bases and J 2 bases; nucleotides not matched to a gene: 3. The CDR3 sequence is 13 residues long. Germline lookup yields CDR1 SGDLS and CDR2 YYNGEE. In DNA, the CDR3 is TGTGCCAGCAGCAGCGACAGGGCCTACGAGCAGTACTTC. It translates to CASSSDRAYEQYF.

The rearrangement links TRBV4-2 to TRBJ2-7; D ambiguous. This CDR3 is built from 12 residues. Germline V gene lookup returns CDR1 LGHNA and CDR2 YNFKEQ. V was trimmed by 2 bases and J by 2 bases, leaving 4 bases between them. CDR3 residues: CASSQPAYEQYF. The CDR3 bases are TGTGCCAGCAGCCAACCTGCCTACGAGCAGTACTTC.

The chain has TRBV4-3 and TRBJ1-6; D gene unclear. This CDR3 is built from 18 residues. Germline CDR1 reads LGHNA; CDR2 reads YSLEER. Trimming took 3 bases from V and 6 from J, leaving 21 bases between them. In nucleotides, the CDR3 is TGCGCCAGCAGCCAGGATCTGCTGATTCTGGGCCTTAATTCACCCCTCCACTTT. Residues: CASSQDLLILGLNSPLHF.

This clone was picked up one time. The CDR3 protein is CASSGGAESSGNTIYF. CDR3 nucleotide sequence: TGTGCCAGCAGTGGGGGGGCAGAGAGCTCTGGAAACACCATATATTTT. This rearrangement joins TRBV7-9 to TRBJ1-3; D possibly corresponds to TRBD1 (6 bases). The CDR3 contains 16 residues. V lost 6 bases and J lost 0, with 15 bases in between. Germline V CDR1 and CDR2: SEHNR, FQNEAQ (reference sequence). The full variable domain, completed using reference TRBV7-9 and TRBJ1-3, is DTGVSQNPRHKITKRGQNVTFRCDPISEHNRLYWYRQTLGQGPEFLTYFQNEAQLEKSRLLSDRFSAERPKGSFSTLEIQRTEQGDSAMYLCASSGGAESSGNTIYFGEGSWLTVV.

This chain uses TRBV20-1 with TRBJ1-5; D gene unclear. The CDR3 has 10 residues. The germline gives CDR1 DFQATT, CDR2 SNEGSKA (reference sequence). Trimming stripped 8 bases from V and 3 bases from J, with 5 bases between. The CDR3 here is CSQINQPQHF. Written as DNA, the CDR3 is TGCAGTCAGATCAATCAGCCCCAGCATTTT.

The chain employs TRBV30 and TRBJ1-4; D gene ambiguous. The CDR3 sequence is 13 residues long. V was shortened by 0 bases and J by 5 bases, with 7 bases between the two germline ends. CDR1 and CDR2 (germline): GTSNPN, SVGIG (reference sequence). CDR3 loop: CAWSVTLNEKLFF. The CDR3 nucleotides read TGTGCCTGGAGTGTTACACTCAATGAAAAACTGTTTTTT. Supplemented by reference TRBV30 and TRBJ1-4, the full variable domain reads SQTIHQWPATLVQPVGSPLSLECTVEGTSNPNLYWYRQAAGRGLQLLFYSVGIGQISSEVPQNLSASRPQDRQFILSSKKLLLSDSGFYLCAWSVTLNEKLFFGSGTQLSVL.

This sequence joins TRBV7-9 and TRBJ2-3; TRBD1 aligns across 10 bases. The junction had 3 bases not matched to a gene; V was cut back by 1 base and J by 5 bases. Germline CDR1 is SEHNR and CDR2 is FQNEAQ (reference sequence). CDR3 size: 15 residues. The CDR3 bases are TGTGCCAGCAGCTTAGGACAGGGGGCGAGAGATACGCAGTATTTT. Protein product: CASSLGQGARDTQYF.

This sequence joins TRBV4-3 and TRBJ2-2; a possible D gene is TRBD2 (5 bases). Germline-derived CDR1 and CDR2 are LGHNA and YSLEER. The ends were cut back, 6 bases at V and 2 bases at J, with 10 bases in the middle. This CDR3 region has 14 residues. The CDR3 DNA is TGCGCCAGCAGGGGGAGAGTAAACACCGGGGAGCTGTTTTTT. The encoded protein is CASRGRVNTGELFF.

The chain couples TRBV29-1 to TRBJ1-2; 7 bases align to TRBD1. Germline V gene data show CDR1 as SQVTM and CDR2 as ANQGSEA. The junction had 6 bases not matched to a gene; V was cut back by 6 bases and J by 5 bases. This CDR3 is built from 12 residues. CDR3 sequence (DNA): TGCAGCGTAAACAGGGGAGGTTATGGCTACACCTTC. Residues: CSVNRGGYGYTF.

The chain recombines TRBV6-5 with TRBJ2-7; D remains unclear. V lost 4 bases and J lost 2, with 12 bases in between. The CDR3 totals 14 residues. Germline V CDR1 and CDR2: MNHEY, SVGAGI. The CDR3 nucleotides are TGTGCCAGCAGTTTAAGAGGCGGACCCTACGAGCAGTACTTC. Protein sequence: CASSLRGGPYEQYF.

V is TRBV4-3 and J is TRBJ2-7, with D possibly TRBD1 on 5 matching bases. This CDR3 has 14 residues. Trimming shortened V by 0 bases and J by 4 bases, and 10 bases separated the two germline ends. Germline CDR1 LGHNA, CDR2 YSLEER. DNA for the CDR3: TGCGCCAGCAGCCAAGAGATCCAGGGTTACGAGCAGTACTTC. Protein sequence: CASSQEIQGYEQYF.

The chain carries TRBV7-2 and TRBJ1-3; 7 bases align to TRBD1. CDR1 and CDR2 (germline): SGHTA, FQGNSA. Trimming removed 5 bases from V and 0 bases from J; junction bases left unmatched: 7. The CDR3 is 16 residues long. CDR3 in amino acids: CASSIQGSSSGNTIYF. The CDR3 DNA is TGTGCCAGCAGCATACAGGGGTCTAGCTCTGGAAACACCATATATTTT.

This clone was seen just once. The V call is TRBV27, the J call TRBJ2-2, with D perhaps given as TRBD1 or TRBD2 (5 bases each). CDR1 and CDR2 (germline): MNHEY, SMNVEV (reference sequence). The length of the CDR3 is 15 residues. Trimming took 4 bases from V and 6 from J, leaving 15 bases between them. The CDR3 is CASSWDPFRAGELFF. CDR3 nucleotides: TGTGCCAGCAGTTGGGACCCCTTTCGGGCCGGGGAGCTGTTTTTT.

V gene TRBV11-2 combines with J gene TRBJ2-3; TRBD2 might be the D (6 bases). This CDR3 contains 16 residues. Trimming cost V 2 bases and J 4 bases, with 16 bases left between them. The germline CDR1 and CDR2 sequences are SGHAT and FQNNGV. CDR3 amino acids: CASSLRAGTSPDTQYF. The CDR3 nucleotides read TGTGCCAGCAGCTTAAGGGCGGGGACCTCCCCAGATACGCAGTATTTT.

In its sample, this clone was seen once. This chain's CDR3 is CASSLEGQGAGKLFF. The CDR3 bases are TGCGCCAGCAGCTTGGAAGGACAGGGTGCTGGAAAACTGTTTTTT. The rearrangement links TRBV5-1 to TRBJ1-4; 8 nucleotides match TRBD1. J was trimmed by 10 bases and V by 0 bases; bases with no gene match: 8. The CDR3 runs 15 residues. Looked up from germline, CDR1 is SGHRS and CDR2 is YFSETQ.

A few counts support this clone. J is TRBJ1-1 and V is TRBV5-4, with unresolved D. The CDR3 length is 15 residues. Per germline, CDR1 SGHNT and CDR2 YYREEE (reference sequence). The V end was cut by 2 bases, the J end by 0 bases, with 11 bases between. The CDR3 here is CASSFKDLMNTEAFF. The CDR3 bases are TGTGCCAGCAGCTTTAAGGATCTTATGAACACTGAAGCTTTCTTT.

In DNA form, the CDR3 reads TGTGCCACCAGCAGAGATAATAGCGGCAGCCGCGGTCAGCCCCAGCATTTT. The encoded protein is CATSRDNSGSRGQPQHF. V gene TRBV15 combines with J gene TRBJ1-5; no firm D call. Trimming shortened V by 0 bases and J by 6 bases, and 18 bases separated the two germline ends. CDR3 length: 17 amino acids. Germline V gene lookup returns CDR1 LNHNV and CDR2 YYDKDF (reference sequence).

V is TRBV18 and J is TRBJ1-1, with TRBD1 matching over 7 bases. After removal of 0 bases from V and 3 bases from J, the junction contained 4 bases not matched to a gene. Germline V CDR1 and CDR2: KGHSH, LQKENI. The CDR3 is 15 residues long. The CDR3, as DNA: TGTGCCAGCTCACCACCGGCAGGGGGGGACACTGAAGCTTTCTTT. This encodes CASSPPAGGDTEAFF.

The CDR3 protein is CASSQGASVDSGRETQYF. In DNA form, the CDR3 reads TGCGCCAGCAGCCAAGGGGCTAGCGTGGACTCCGGACGGGAGACCCAGTACTTC. The rearrangement joins TRBV4-3 to TRBJ2-5; D is perhaps TRBD2 (6 bases). The germline CDR1 and CDR2 sequences are LGHNA and YSLEER. Trimming pared 1 base from V and 5 bases from J, leaving 23 bases between. The CDR3 spans 18 residues.

This clone appeared a few times. The chain has TRBV23-1 and TRBJ1-2; D gene uncertain. TRBV23-1 belongs to the ORF category, with a function that is uncertain. This CDR3 is 11 amino acids long. Trimming left V 3 bases short and J 12 bases short, with 11 bases between. The CDR3 reads CASSHRFWDTF. Here the CDR3 DNA reads TGCGCCAGCAGTCATCGATTCTGGGACACCTTC.

This clone was counted once. The chain carries TRBV5-4 and TRBJ2-3; 9 nucleotides align to TRBD1. Trimming removed 3 bases from V and 0 bases from J; junction bases left unmatched: 5. Germline V CDR1 and CDR2: SGHNT, YYREEE (reference sequence). The CDR3 is 16 amino acids. The CDR3 sequence: CASSSPGQGSTDTQYF. The CDR3 nucleotides are TGTGCCAGCAGCTCCCCGGGACAGGGAAGCACAGATACGCAGTATTTT.

The DNA of the CDR3 is TGCGCCAGCAGCCCACGACAGACCTCCCTTCTTCGTGGGGCCAACGTCCTGACTTTC. Protein sequence: CASSPRQTSLLRGANVLTF. The chain employs TRBV5-1 and TRBJ2-6, with D perhaps matching TRBD1 (5 bases). CDR1 SGHRS and CDR2 YFSETQ come from the germline V gene. This CDR3 is built from 19 residues. V was trimmed by 4 bases and J by 3 bases, leaving 23 bases between them.

V usage is TRBV7-2 and J usage is TRBJ2-3; 7 positions match TRBD2. CDR3 length: 18 amino acids. Germline V gene sequence: CDR1 SGHTA, CDR2 FQGNSA. Unmatched junction bases numbered 9, after V lost 0 bases and J lost 0 bases. CDR3 residues: CASSLAGGISTSTDTQYF. In nucleotides, the CDR3 is TGTGCCAGCAGCTTAGCGGGGGGGATATCCACTAGCACAGATACGCAGTATTTT.

DNA for the CDR3: TGTGCCAGCAGCCTACAAGGTTACAATGAGCAGTTCTTC. The encoded protein is CASSLQGYNEQFF. This chain links TRBV5-5 with TRBJ2-1; D gene unclear. V was shortened by 4 bases and J by 4 bases, with 9 bases between the two germline ends. CDR3 length: 13 residues. Germline V CDR1 and CDR2: SGHKS, YYEKEE (reference sequence).

This sequence joins TRBV6-5 and TRBJ2-4; TRBD2 agrees at 13 bases. Trimming cost V 9 bases and J 8 bases; bases outside gene matches: 7. The CDR3 has 14 residues. The V gene's germline CDR1 is MNHEY and CDR2 SVGAGI. The CDR3 loop reads CASRTSGGGDIQYF. The CDR3 bases are TGTGCCAGTAGGACTAGCGGGGGCGGGGACATTCAGTACTTC.

The J gene is TRBJ2-7, the V gene TRBV6-1; a possible D gene is TRBD1 (6 bases). V dropped 6 bases and J dropped 0 bases, with 15 bases sitting between them. Germline lookup yields CDR1 MNHNS and CDR2 SASEGT. CDR3 length equals 15 residues. The CDR3 DNA is TGTGCCAGCAGAGTCACCCAGGGGAGCTCCTACGAGCAGTACTTC. It specifies CASRVTQGSSYEQYF.

J is TRBJ1-5 and V is TRBV6-6; weak D call: TRBD1 (6 bases). The length of the CDR3 is 16 residues. Looked up from germline, CDR1 is MNHNY and CDR2 is SVGAGI (reference sequence). Trimming cost V 4 bases and J 1 base, with 14 bases left between them. CDR3 in DNA: TGTGCCAGCAGTTCCAGGGGACCTGAGAGCAATCAGCCCCAGCATTTT. This codes for CASSSRGPESNQPQHF.

This chain uses TRBV4-2 with TRBJ2-1, with 8 nucleotides matching TRBD2. Unmatched junction bases numbered 20, after V lost 1 base and J lost 3 bases. Germline V CDR1 and CDR2: LGHNA, YNFKEQ. This CDR3 has 21 residues. The CDR3 DNA reads as TGTGCCAGCAGCCAAGCTCTTGACCGGCGGGGGGCCGAGGTTCGCTACAATGAGCAGTTCTTC. Residues: CASSQALDRRGAEVRYNEQFF.

This chain links TRBV18 with TRBJ2-7, with D possibly being TRBD1 or TRBD2 (6 bases each). The CDR3 runs to 15 residues. V lost 2 bases to trimming and J lost 3 bases, with 14 bases between them. Germline V gives CDR1 KGHSH, CDR2 LQKENI. The CDR3 nucleotides are TGTGCCAGCTCACCAAGTGAACAGGGAGGCTACGAGCAGTACTTC. This codes for CASSPSEQGGYEQYF.